This T cell receptor beta chain stems from a study of technical replicates of blood from several donors. This clone was found once. Measured with immunoSEQ multiplex PCR; TCRdb has only the in-frame clones, and not every one. The sample holds some 82,000 clones; about 94% are singletons and the top ten take 0.39%. What was sequenced was T cells isolated from PBMCs. The sequence came from a human donor in good health.

This CDR3 is CAWSSGRHGYTF. For the CDR3, the DNA is TGTGCCTGGAGTTCAGGAAGACATGGCTACACCTTC. The chain uses TRBV30 and TRBJ1-2; D ambiguous. The germline gives CDR1 GTSNPN, CDR2 SVGIG (reference sequence). With 2 bases removed from V and 6 bases from J, the gap between germline ends came to 10 bases. The CDR3 is 12 residues long.